These 5 T cell receptor beta chains share one sample of origin, sequenced in a study of T cells in tumors after PD-1 blockade. Method: immunoSEQ multiplex PCR; TCRdb's copy keeps in-frame clones and lacks some. The sample has over 1,500 clones, roughly 63% seen once. The sample consisted of tumor tissue, taken before anti-PD-1 treatment. These receptors came from a human donor with basal cell carcinoma.

This clone was seen a single time. The V and J genes are TRBV5-1 and TRBJ1-1; D uncertain. This CDR3 has 15 residues. CDR1 SGHRS and CDR2 YFSETQ come from the germline V gene. V gave up 5 bases and J gave up 1 base, with 15 bases separating them. CDR3 bases: TGCGCCAGCAGTGACCTTAAGTCTTGGAACACTGAAGCTTTCTTT. Residues: CASSDLKSWNTEAFF. The full variable domain, its missing parts supplied by reference TRBV5-1 and TRBJ1-1, is KAGVTQTPRYLIKTRGQQVTLSCSPISGHRSVSWYQQTPGQGLQFLFEYFSETQRNKGNFPGRFSGRQFSNSRSEMNVSTLELGDSALYLCASSDLKSWNTEAFFGQGTRLTVV.

The V gene is TRBV10-3, the J gene TRBJ2-1; 10 bases agree with TRBD2. V shed 5 bases and J 8 bases; nucleotides not matched to a gene: 9. The CDR3 has 15 amino acids. Germline values: CDR1 ENHRY, CDR2 SYGVKD. Here the CDR3 reads CAISLAGVKFDEQFF. The DNA of the CDR3 is TGTGCCATCAGTCTAGCGGGAGTGAAATTCGATGAGCAGTTCTTC.

The chain combines TRBV5-1 with TRBJ1-1, with D uncertain. Germline values: CDR1 SGHRS, CDR2 YFSETQ. The V end was cut by 4 bases, the J end by 1 base, with 17 bases between. The CDR3 length is 16 residues. CDR3 nucleotides: TGCGCCAGCAGCCCGGCCATTGGACTCTGGAACACTGAAGCTTTCTTT. Translating it yields CASSPAIGLWNTEAFF.

This rearrangement joins TRBV29-1 to TRBJ1-1; no clear D gene. V gave up 4 bases and J gave up 1 base, with 7 bases separating them. CDR3 length: 12 residues. CDR1 and CDR2 (germline): SQVTM, ANQGSEA. CDR3: CSVVEGNTEAFF. CDR3 coding DNA: TGCAGCGTTGTCGAGGGGAACACTGAAGCTTTCTTT. Filled out from reference TRBV29-1 and TRBJ1-1, the complete variable domain reads SAVISQKPSRDICQRGTSLTIQCQVDSQVTMMFWYRQQPGQSLTLIATANQGSEATYESGFVIDKFPISRPNLTFSTLTVSNMSPEDSSIYLCSVVEGNTEAFFGQGTRLTVV.

The rearrangement links TRBV7-8 to TRBJ1-1; the D gene is possibly TRBD1 (5 bases). CDR3 size: 14 residues. Germline V gene data show CDR1 as SGHVS and CDR2 as FQNEAQ. The V end lost 1 base, the J end lost 1 base, and 7 bases lay between the germline ends. In DNA form, the CDR3 reads TGTGCCAGCAGCTTAGAAAGGGGGAACACTGAAGCTTTCTTT. It translates to CASSLERGNTEAFF.